Below are 5 T cell receptor beta chains sequenced from a single sample in a study of human T cells and chemical hapten exposure. Someone pulled total RNA out of unfractionated whole blood. TCRdb re-analysed the 5' RACE reads in MiXCR, keeping a single row per CDR3 protein. The repertoire has more than 140,000 distinct CDR3 sequences, around 4.4% of them found once; the top ten carry more than 1.2%. The receptor source for this set is a female donor in good health.

This clonotype was recorded at least ten times. CDR3 bases: TGCAGCGTTGAAAGGCGGCAGATGAACACTGAAGCTTTCTTT. Protein sequence: CSVERRQMNTEAFF. The chain recombines TRBV29-1 with TRBJ1-1; D ambiguous. CDR1 is SQVTM, CDR2 ANQGSEA, per germline. Trimming stripped 2 bases from V and 0 bases from J, with 10 bases between. The CDR3 sequence is 14 residues long.

This clonotype came up many times. This chain connects TRBV6-5 to TRBJ1-1, with TRBD1 as a possible D gene (5 bases). Trimming pared 5 bases from V and 6 bases from J, leaving 13 bases between. The CDR3 contains 13 residues. CDR1 is MNHEY and CDR2 is SVGAGI in the germline V gene. The CDR3 sequence is CASSKGRKAEAFF. CDR3 DNA sequence: TGTGCCAGCAGTAAGGGGAGAAAGGCTGAAGCTTTCTTT.

The V gene is TRBV19, the J gene TRBJ1-2; D is unresolved. From germline, CDR1 is LNHDA and CDR2 SQIVND (reference sequence). CDR3 size: 15 residues. Trimming removed 7 bases at V and 6 bases at J, with 21 bases between. The CDR3 reads CASTPQRPGLHGYTF. In DNA, the CDR3 is TGTGCCAGTACCCCTCAGCGTCCGGGTCTTCATGGCTACACCTTC.

There are many counts of this clonotype. The CDR3 bases are TGTGCCAGCAGTGACAGCAGGGATCAGCCCCAGCATTTT. Translation: CASSDSRDQPQHF. This sequence joins TRBV6-1 and TRBJ1-5, with D possibly being TRBD1 (5 bases). CDR3 length equals 13 residues. V was trimmed by 3 bases and J by 5 bases, leaving 8 bases between them. Germline values: CDR1 MNHNS, CDR2 SASEGT.

This clonotype has ten or more counts. Here the CDR3 reads CASSGGQADTQYF. In nucleotides, the CDR3 is TGTGCCAGCAGCGGTGGACAGGCAGATACGCAGTATTTT. The V call is TRBV7-8, the J call TRBJ2-3, with TRBD1 matching 7 bases. Trimming took 5 bases from V and 4 from J; bases not matched to a gene: 3. This CDR3 spans 13 amino acids. The germline V gene encodes CDR1 SGHVS and CDR2 FQNEAQ.